These 3 T cell receptor beta chains were all obtained from the same sample, sequenced in a study of blood T cell repertoires in COVID-19. Using immunoSEQ multiplex PCR, the repertoire was profiled, and TCRdb retains in-frame clones only, with some absent. The sample yields 140,000 to 150,000 clones, over 80% seen once. Sequenced: PBMCs or T cells enriched from blood (not recorded which). All receptors derive from a man in his fifties or sixties who had recovered from COVID-19.

The chain recombines TRBV11-2 with TRBJ2-1; D is unclear. This CDR3 has 15 amino acids. CDR1 is SGHAT and CDR2 is FQNNGV in the germline V gene. V lost 4 bases and J lost 0, with 10 bases in between. The CDR3 DNA sequence: TGTGCCAGCAGCTATAGTAGTAGCTCCTACAATGAGCAGTTCTTC. This gives the protein CASSYSSSSYNEQFF.

The V gene is TRBV19, the J gene TRBJ2-1; TRBD2 aligns across 16 bases. The trim removed 4 bases at V and 8 bases at J, leaving 14 bases unmatched. This CDR3 is 19 amino acids long. Germline V gives CDR1 LNHDA, CDR2 SQIVND (reference sequence). In nucleotides, the CDR3 is TGTGCCAGTAGTAGGCCTGCCGTGGGACTAGCGGGAGGGGTCGATGAGCAGTTCTTC. Encoded protein: CASSRPAVGLAGGVDEQFF.

The CDR3 loop reads CASSQTIDSGNTIYF. CDR3 in DNA: TGTGCCAGCAGCCAAACCATAGACTCTGGAAACACCATATATTTT. The V gene is TRBV7-9, the J gene TRBJ1-3, with no clear D. CDR1 is SEHNR, CDR2 FQNEAQ, per germline (reference sequence). Deletions cut 5 bases from V and 0 bases from J, with 11 bases between. CDR3 length equals 15 residues.